This T cell receptor beta chain was captured by sequencing in a study of post-analysis software for immune sequencing data. With regard to this clonotype: Its antigen is as yet unknown.

CDR1 is LGHDT and CDR2 is YNNKEL in the germline V gene (reference sequence). The CDR3 is 14 residues long. V was cut by 1 base and J by 7 bases, with 11 bases left in between. Unique molecular identifiers had been added to the TCR beta cDNA libraries. Researchers reported 400,000 to 550,000 cDNA molecules coming from approximately 0.95 to 9.8 million T cells. MiXCR, run by TCRdb on the PCR reads, gives a single entry per CDR3 protein. The sample carries 350,000 to 450,000 distinct CDR3 sequences, approximately 33% recorded once. Overall study results and limits: Same-batch samples co-clustered strongly by F measure. Normalized Chao1 diversity in multiple sclerosis patients fell significantly below that of controls. In patients, roughly 5 TRBV segments were more frequent than in controls, with TRBV5-6, TRBV5-1 and TRBV20-1 among them.

The gene calls are TRBV3-1 and TRBJ2-1; D might be TRBD1 or TRBD2, each matching 6 bases. The sequenced material came from blood. This clonotype was sampled from a girl aged 10 to 17 with multiple sclerosis. CDR3 protein: CASSQVQGRNEQFF. DNA of the CDR3: TGTGCCAGCAGCCAAGTCCAGGGGAGGAATGAGCAGTTCTTC.